The source of this T cell receptor (beta chain) is a study of spatial heterogeneity in lung cancer. TCRdb reanalysed the 5' RACE reads using MiXCR and keeps one entry per CDR3 protein. The data show some 80,000 distinct CDR3 sequences, with 7.5% to 9.5% seen just once and 6.5% to 8.5% held by the top ten. This CDR3 spans 16 amino acids. Germline loops: CDR1 MGHRA, CDR2 YSYEKL. J lost 13 bases, V lost 0 bases, and 12 bases had no gene match. This clonotype was seen at least ten times. Time point denoted: sample taken at primary tumor resection. This clonotype was obtained from a male donor with early-stage non-small cell lung cancer. The sequenced sample was PBMCs, obtained at surgery. The chain links TRBV4-1 to TRBJ2-7; 13 nucleotides line up with TRBD2. The CDR3 nucleotides are TGCGCCAGCAGCCAAGATCAGTCGAGACTAGCGGGAGGAGGTTACTTC. It is translated as CASSQDQSRLAGGGYF.